The present TCR beta chain was sequenced within a study of T cells after yellow fever vaccination. Findings and limits, study-wide: Among all clonotypes, a small share was observed in both CD4 and CD8 compartments.

5'RACE template switching generated TCR cDNA, adding a universal primer site and UMIs. MiXCR, run by TCRdb on the 5' RACE reads, gives a single entry per CDR3 protein. The sample shows just over 300,000 distinct CDR3 sequences, 3.6% of them seen only once. Germline V gives CDR1 MRHNA, CDR2 SNTAGT. Trimming removed 6 bases from V and 0 bases from J, with 12 bases in between. This CDR3 comprises 15 residues. A remark on this clonotype: What it binds is not known.

This TCR came from a man between 18 and 29 years old who received the YFV17D yellow fever vaccine. The sequences come from PBMCs, collected on the day of the yellow fever booster vaccination. The chain links TRBV6-4 to TRBJ2-1, with a weak D call TRBD1 (5 bases). DNA of the CDR3: TGTGCCAGCAGAAGCAGGGCTAGCTCCTACAATGAGCAGTTCTTC. Translation: CASRSRASSYNEQFF.